These T cell receptor beta chains were read from a single sample in a study of shared clonotypes between healthy human individuals. Libraries were prepared by immunoSEQ multiplex PCR; TCRdb keeps only in-frame clonotypes and omits some of them. This table holds more than 450,000 clones, 75% to 85% found once. The sequenced sample consisted of PBMCs. These TCRs come from a woman in her 40s in good health. Some clones in this sample may be carry-over from other donors' samples. The CDR3 runs from the conserved cysteine through the conserved F or W. D genes are given only for firm matches. Part of the rows lack a size; the others show once, few, many or a class for expanded clones.

J gene: TRBJ1-2
clone size: -
V gene: TRBV6-5
D gene: -
CDR3 protein: CASSPQGGYTF
CDR3 DNA: TGTGCCAGCAGCCCCCAGGGGGGCTACACCTTC

J gene: TRBJ2-1
clone size: once
V gene: TRBV6-1
D gene: TRBD2
CDR3 protein: CASSIAGGDGEQFF
CDR3 DNA: TGTGCCAGCAGCATAGCGGGGGGGGACGGTGAGCAGTTCTTC

J gene: TRBJ2-5
clone size: -
V gene: TRBV7-7
D gene: TRBD1
CDR3 protein: CASSLGGRGRETQYF
CDR3 DNA: TGTGCTAGCAGCTTAGGGGGCAGGGGGCGCGAGACCCAGTACTTC

J gene: TRBJ1-1
clone size: few
V gene: TRBV18
D gene: -
CDR3 protein: CASSFQLNTEAFF
CDR3 DNA: TGTGCCAGCTCATTTCAGTTGAACACTGAAGCTTTCTTT

J gene: TRBJ2-3
clone size: -
V gene: TRBV27
D gene: -
CDR3 protein: CASSLAGNTDTQYF
CDR3 DNA: TGTGCCAGCAGTTTAGCGGGAAACACAGATACGCAGTATTTT

J gene: TRBJ2-1
clone size: -
V gene: TRBV18
D gene: TRBD1
CDR3 protein: CASSRGQGPYNEQFF
CDR3 DNA: TGTGCCAGCTCACGCGGACAGGGTCCCTACAATGAGCAGTTCTTC

J gene: TRBJ2-4
clone size: -
V gene: TRBV7-2
D gene: -
CDR3 protein: CASSLEPGNIQYF
CDR3 DNA: TGTGCCAGCAGCTTAGAACCGGGGAACATTCAGTACTTC

J gene: TRBJ2-7
clone size: once
V gene: TRBV18
D gene: -
CDR3 protein: CASSPGGRLFSYEQYF
CDR3 DNA: TGTGCCAGCTCCCCTGGTGGGCGGTTATTTTCCTACGAGCAGTACTTC

J gene: TRBJ1-2
clone size: -
V gene: TRBV5-6
D gene: -
CDR3 protein: CASSLVTGYGYTF
CDR3 DNA: TGTGCCAGCAGCTTGGTAACCGGCTATGGCTACACCTTC

J gene: TRBJ1-5
clone size: -
V gene: TRBV6-6
D gene: TRBD1
CDR3 protein: CASTQGAGNQPQHF
CDR3 DNA: TGTGCCAGCACACAGGGGGCCGGCAATCAGCCCCAGCATTTT

J gene: TRBJ2-1
clone size: -
V gene: TRBV28
D gene: TRBD2
CDR3 protein: CASETSGRNEQFF
CDR3 DNA: TGTGCCAGTGAGACTAGCGGGAGGAATGAGCAGTTCTTC

J gene: TRBJ2-5
clone size: -
V gene: TRBV6-5
D gene: -
CDR3 protein: CASRFRGVETQYF
CDR3 DNA: TGTGCCAGCAGGTTTCGAGGGGTTGAGACCCAGTACTTC

J gene: TRBJ1-2
clone size: -
V gene: TRBV5-4
D gene: -
CDR3 protein: CASSSSREGSGGYTF
CDR3 DNA: TGTGCCAGCAGCTCGAGCAGGGAGGGAAGTGGTGGCTACACCTTC

J gene: TRBJ1-1
clone size: -
V gene: TRBV19
D gene: -
CDR3 protein: CASSIPPTGRNTEAFF
CDR3 DNA: TGTGCCAGTAGTATCCCTCCAACAGGGCGGAACACTGAAGCTTTCTTT

J gene: TRBJ1-2
clone size: -
V gene: TRBV5-5
D gene: -
CDR3 protein: CASSLRQDYGYTF
CDR3 DNA: TGTGCCAGCAGCTTGCGTCAGGATTATGGCTACACCTTC

J gene: TRBJ2-1
clone size: -
V gene: TRBV4-1
D gene: TRBD2
CDR3 protein: CASSPTAGASYNEQFF
CDR3 DNA: TGCGCCAGCAGCCCTACGGCGGGAGCGTCATACAATGAGCAGTTCTTC

J gene: TRBJ2-3
clone size: many
V gene: TRBV10-3
D gene: -
CDR3 protein: CAISAKGGSTDTQYF
CDR3 DNA: TGTGCCATCAGTGCAAAGGGGGGGAGCACAGATACGCAGTATTTT

J gene: TRBJ2-1
clone size: -
V gene: TRBV4-2
D gene: TRBD1
CDR3 protein: CASSQEDRVGYNEQFF
CDR3 DNA: TGTGCCAGCAGCCAAGAGGACAGGGTGGGATACAATGAGCAGTTCTTC

J gene: TRBJ1-2
clone size: -
V gene: TRBV6-1
D gene: -
CDR3 protein: CASKGVYGYTF
CDR3 DNA: TGTGCCAGCAAGGGAGTCTATGGCTACACCTTC

J gene: TRBJ2-7
clone size: -
V gene: TRBV6-1
D gene: TRBD1
CDR3 protein: CASSRTGGAEQYF
CDR3 DNA: TGTGCCAGCAGCCGGACAGGGGGCGCCGAGCAGTACTTC

J gene: TRBJ1-1
clone size: once
V gene: TRBV6-5
D gene: -
CDR3 protein: CASTRHTEAFF
CDR3 DNA: TGTGCCAGCACGAGGCACACTGAAGCTTTCTTT

J gene: TRBJ2-2
clone size: -
V gene: TRBV6-5
D gene: -
CDR3 protein: CASSYGGGSGELFF
CDR3 DNA: TGTGCCAGCAGTTACGGTGGGGGAAGCGGGGAGCTGTTTTTT

J gene: TRBJ1-2
clone size: -
V gene: TRBV6-1
D gene: -
CDR3 protein: CASSVQGGFGYTF
CDR3 DNA: TGTGCCAGCAGTGTACAGGGAGGGTTTGGCTACACCTTC

J gene: TRBJ1-5
clone size: -
V gene: TRBV6-1
D gene: -
CDR3 protein: CASSEALASQPQHF
CDR3 DNA: TGTGCCAGCAGTGAAGCGCTGGCCAGTCAGCCCCAGCATTTT

J gene: TRBJ2-5
clone size: -
V gene: TRBV5-4
D gene: -
CDR3 protein: CASSRENQETQYF
CDR3 DNA: TGTGCCAGCAGCAGGGAGAACCAAGAGACCCAGTACTTC

J gene: TRBJ2-5
clone size: -
V gene: TRBV5-1
D gene: -
CDR3 protein: CASSLDGGAANQETQYF
CDR3 DNA: TGCGCCAGCAGCTTGGATGGTGGGGCCGCCAACCAAGAGACCCAGTACTTC

J gene: TRBJ2-1
clone size: -
V gene: TRBV18
D gene: TRBD2
CDR3 protein: CASSPPAGTSGSNEQFF
CDR3 DNA: TGTGCCAGCTCACCACCCGCCGGGACTAGCGGGAGTAATGAGCAGTTCTTC

J gene: TRBJ2-3
clone size: -
V gene: TRBV12-5
D gene: -
CDR3 protein: CASGLGGSTDTQYF
CDR3 DNA: TGTGCTAGTGGTTTAGGTGGGAGCACAGATACGCAGTATTTT

J gene: TRBJ2-3
clone size: -
V gene: TRBV2
D gene: TRBD1
CDR3 protein: CASSEGNRGHTQYF
CDR3 DNA: TGTGCCAGCAGTGAGGGTAACAGGGGACATACGCAGTATTTT

J gene: TRBJ2-2
clone size: -
V gene: TRBV7-2
D gene: -
CDR3 protein: CASSLEGWTTGELFF
CDR3 DNA: TGTGCCAGCAGCTTGGAGGGATGGACCACCGGGGAGCTGTTTTTT

J gene: TRBJ1-5
clone size: -
V gene: TRBV10-2
D gene: TRBD1
CDR3 protein: CASSAPGQVPFGGNQPQHF
CDR3 DNA: TGCGCCAGCAGTGCACCGGGACAGGTCCCCTTTGGGGGCAATCAGCCCCAGCATTTT

J gene: TRBJ2-7
clone size: -
V gene: TRBV19
D gene: TRBD2
CDR3 protein: CASSALGSGSLEQYF
CDR3 DNA: TGTGCCAGTAGTGCCCTCGGGAGCGGGAGCCTCGAGCAGTACTTC

J gene: TRBJ2-7
clone size: -
V gene: TRBV5-6
D gene: TRBD1
CDR3 protein: CASSPRTGDINEQYF
CDR3 DNA: TGTGCCAGCAGCCCAAGGACAGGGGACATCAACGAGCAGTACTTC

J gene: TRBJ2-3
clone size: -
V gene: TRBV5-1
D gene: TRBD2
CDR3 protein: CASSQGLAGVLTDTQYF
CDR3 DNA: TGCGCCAGCAGCCAAGGACTAGCGGGAGTGCTCACAGATACGCAGTATTTT

J gene: TRBJ2-7
clone size: few
V gene: TRBV2
D gene: -
CDR3 protein: CASSEITGRFYEQYF
CDR3 DNA: TGTGCCAGCAGTGAAATAACAGGGAGATTCTACGAGCAGTACTTC

J gene: TRBJ2-7
clone size: -
V gene: TRBV7-2
D gene: TRBD1
CDR3 protein: CASSSGQESYEQYF
CDR3 DNA: TGTGCCAGCAGCTCCGGACAGGAGAGCTACGAGCAGTACTTC

J gene: TRBJ2-7
clone size: -
V gene: TRBV11-1
D gene: -
CDR3 protein: CASSLAPEGDYEQYF
CDR3 DNA: TGTGCCAGCAGCCTCGCCCCAGAGGGCGACTACGAGCAGTACTTC

J gene: TRBJ2-1
clone size: once
V gene: TRBV29-1
D gene: -
CDR3 protein: CSVLLWEAHYNEQFF
CDR3 DNA: TGCAGCGTCCTCCTCTGGGAAGCTCACTACAATGAGCAGTTCTTC

J gene: TRBJ1-1
clone size: many
V gene: TRBV5-1
D gene: -
CDR3 protein: CASSSQGGGGTEAFF
CDR3 DNA: TGCGCCAGCAGCTCTCAGGGAGGAGGAGGGACTGAAGCTTTCTTT

J gene: TRBJ1-1
clone size: many
V gene: TRBV6-1
D gene: -
CDR3 protein: CASSTYRTGNTEAFF
CDR3 DNA: TGTGCCAGCAGTACCTACAGGACGGGGAACACTGAAGCTTTCTTT

J gene: TRBJ2-2
clone size: -
V gene: TRBV19
D gene: TRBD2
CDR3 protein: CASRRTSGSTGELFF
CDR3 DNA: TGTGCCAGCAGAAGGACTAGCGGTTCAACCGGGGAGCTGTTTTTT

J gene: TRBJ2-1
clone size: -
V gene: TRBV18
D gene: TRBD1
CDR3 protein: CASSGVITGTATYNEQFF
CDR3 DNA: TGTGCCAGCTCAGGGGTAATTACCGGGACAGCCACATACAATGAGCAGTTCTTC

J gene: TRBJ1-1
clone size: -
V gene: TRBV2
D gene: TRBD1
CDR3 protein: CASQHGQGNTEAFF
CDR3 DNA: TGTGCCAGCCAGCACGGACAGGGGAACACTGAAGCTTTCTTT

J gene: TRBJ1-5
clone size: -
V gene: TRBV5-1
D gene: TRBD1
CDR3 protein: CASSETGGQPQHF
CDR3 DNA: TGCGCCAGCAGCGAGACAGGGGGCCAGCCCCAGCATTTT

J gene: TRBJ1-1
clone size: few
V gene: TRBV6-1
D gene: TRBD1
CDR3 protein: CASSYTGVNTEAFF
CDR3 DNA: TGTGCCAGCAGCTACACAGGGGTGAACACTGAAGCTTTCTTT

J gene: TRBJ2-7
clone size: -
V gene: TRBV30
D gene: -
CDR3 protein: CAWSPPGFSSYEQYF
CDR3 DNA: TGTGCCTGGAGCCCCCCAGGGTTTTCCTCCTACGAGCAGTACTTC

J gene: TRBJ1-4
clone size: -
V gene: TRBV6-6
D gene: -
CDR3 protein: CASSHGSRTTNEKLFF
CDR3 DNA: TGTGCCAGCAGCCACGGTTCTCGTACAACTAATGAAAAACTGTTTTTT

J gene: TRBJ2-6
clone size: once
V gene: TRBV5-5
D gene: -
CDR3 protein: CASSKGDAGANVLTF
CDR3 DNA: TGTGCCAGCAGCAAGGGGGACGCTGGGGCCAACGTCCTGACTTTC

J gene: TRBJ2-2
clone size: -
V gene: TRBV30
D gene: -
CDR3 protein: CAWSVLGGSRNTGELFF
CDR3 DNA: TGTGCCTGGAGTGTATTAGGAGGCAGCCGGAACACCGGGGAGCTGTTTTTT

J gene: TRBJ2-7
clone size: few
V gene: TRBV6-4
D gene: TRBD2
CDR3 protein: CASRAWASGRGEQYF
CDR3 DNA: TGTGCCAGCAGGGCTTGGGCTAGCGGGAGGGGCGAGCAGTACTTC

J gene: TRBJ2-5
clone size: -
V gene: TRBV9
D gene: -
CDR3 protein: CASSVGVRFQETQYF
CDR3 DNA: TGTGCCAGCAGCGTAGGTGTCAGGTTTCAAGAGACCCAGTACTTC

J gene: TRBJ2-3
clone size: -
V gene: TRBV6-4
D gene: TRBD1
CDR3 protein: CASSPSPGGDTQYF
CDR3 DNA: TGTGCCAGCAGCCCCTCTCCAGGGGGAGATACGCAGTATTTT

J gene: TRBJ2-1
clone size: -
V gene: TRBV7-9
D gene: TRBD2
CDR3 protein: CASSPGTSRLF
CDR3 DNA: TGTGCCAGCAGCCCCGGGACTAGCCGGCTCTTC

J gene: TRBJ2-2
clone size: -
V gene: TRBV9
D gene: -
CDR3 protein: CASSVDPLDGELFF
CDR3 DNA: TGTGCCAGCAGCGTAGATCCGTTGGACGGGGAGCTGTTTTTT